The 8 T cell receptor beta chains presented below share a single source sample, sequenced in a study of PD-1 blockade in classical Hodgkin lymphoma (dated by TCRdb to about 2020). Receptors were amplified or captured by the immunoSEQ multiplex PCR assay. TCRdb limited this immuneACCESS table to in-frame rearrangements with V and J called. A share of clones is missing; checked studies link under half to unresolved V genes, and the rest is unexplained. Counted in this sample were approximately 35,000 clones; 94% of them appeared once. Roughly 2.5% of the sample lies in the top ten. Sample time point, as interpreted from the label and publication: newly diagnosed, previously untreated cHL patient sample. Sequencing used peripheral blood mononuclear cells (PBMCs). The receptors were sampled from a human donor with classical Hodgkin lymphoma.

The V and J genes are TRBV30 and TRBJ2-1, with D maybe TRBD2 (5 bases). V was cut by 1 base and J by 5 bases, with 18 bases left in between. The CDR3 contains 16 residues. Germline CDR1 and CDR2: GTSNPN and SVGIG (reference sequence). The CDR3 reads CAWSGIVWRYDNEQFF. CDR3 coding DNA: TGTGCCTGGAGTGGGATAGTTTGGAGGTATGACAATGAGCAGTTCTTC.

The chain has TRBV19 and TRBJ1-4, with 10 positions matching TRBD1. The ends lost 4 bases at V and 5 bases at J; junction bases unmatched: 4. The length of the CDR3 is 15 residues. CDR1 and CDR2 (germline): LNHDA, SQIVND (reference sequence). The CDR3 spells CASSSRQGANEKLFF. In DNA, the CDR3 is TGTGCCAGTAGTAGCCGACAGGGGGCCAATGAAAAACTGTTTTTT.

The rearrangement uses TRBV5-6 and TRBJ1-2; perhaps TRBD1 as D (6 bases). CDR3 length: 15 residues. The V and J ends lost 3 bases and 4 bases respectively, with 16 bases between them. Germline CDR1 SGHDT, CDR2 YYEEEE. The CDR3 reads CASSYVTGPTYGYTF. As DNA, the CDR3 is TGTGCCAGCAGCTACGTTACAGGGCCTACCTATGGCTACACCTTC.

The chain uses TRBV6-5 and TRBJ2-2; D remains unclear. Trimming removed 5 bases at V and 3 bases at J, with 4 bases between. This CDR3 has 12 residues. Germline V gene data show CDR1 as MNHEY and CDR2 as SVGAGI. CDR3 nucleotides: TGTGCCAGCAGTCCTTACACCGGGGAGCTGTTTTTT. The encoded protein is CASSPYTGELFF.

This clone appeared once. The J gene is TRBJ2-1, the V gene TRBV28; maybe TRBD2 (5 bases). V was pared by 5 bases and J by 6 bases, with 14 bases between. This CDR3 is 14 amino acids long. Germline values: CDR1 MDHEN, CDR2 SYDVKM. The CDR3 bases are TGTGCCAGCAGTGCGCCTGGAGCGGCCAATGAGCAGTTCTTC. This encodes CASSAPGAANEQFF.

This clone was seen a single time. The rearrangement links TRBV11-2 to TRBJ2-1; D call uncertain. Germline CDR1 SGHAT, CDR2 FQNNGV. Trimming left V 10 bases short and J 5 bases short, with 9 bases between. This CDR3 region has 11 residues. CDR3 DNA sequence: TGTGCCACCGCCAAGGACAATGAGCAGTTCTTC. It yields the protein CATAKDNEQFF.

This chain joins TRBV7-6 and TRBJ2-7, with a tentative D call TRBD2 (6 bases). Germline assignment: CDR1 SGHVS and CDR2 FNYEAQ. This CDR3 contains 15 residues. Trimming took off 1 base at V and 4 bases at J, with 14 bases between the two ends. In DNA, the CDR3 is TGTGCCAGCAGCTTAGTCCCGGGAGATCTTTACGAGCAGTACTTC. This gives the protein CASSLVPGDLYEQYF.

The CDR3 is CASSRKGLVSSYNEQFF. CDR3 DNA: TGTGCCAGCAGCCGCAAGGGGTTGGTCAGCTCCTACAATGAGCAGTTCTTC. The V and J genes are TRBV5-6 and TRBJ2-1, with a tentative D call TRBD1 (5 bases). Germline CDR1 reads SGHDT; CDR2 reads YYEEEE. V gave up 4 bases and J gave up 0 bases, with 17 bases separating them. CDR3 length equals 17 residues.